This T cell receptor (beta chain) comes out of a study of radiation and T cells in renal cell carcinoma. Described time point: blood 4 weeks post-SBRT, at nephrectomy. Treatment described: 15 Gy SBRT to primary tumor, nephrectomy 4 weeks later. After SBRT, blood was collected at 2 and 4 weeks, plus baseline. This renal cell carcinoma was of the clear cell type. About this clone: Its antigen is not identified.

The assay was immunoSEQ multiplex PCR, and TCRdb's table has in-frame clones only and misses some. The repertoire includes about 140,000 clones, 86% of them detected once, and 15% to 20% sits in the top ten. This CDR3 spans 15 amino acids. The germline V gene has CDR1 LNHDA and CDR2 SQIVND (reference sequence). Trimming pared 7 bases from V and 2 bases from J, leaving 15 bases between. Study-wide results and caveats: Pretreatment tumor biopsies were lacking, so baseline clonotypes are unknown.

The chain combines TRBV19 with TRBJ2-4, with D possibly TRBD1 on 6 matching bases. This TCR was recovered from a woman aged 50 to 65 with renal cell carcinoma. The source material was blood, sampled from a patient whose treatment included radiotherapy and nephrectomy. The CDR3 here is CASTRTDLPKNIQYF. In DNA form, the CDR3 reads TGTGCCAGTACCCGGACAGATCTACCCAAAAACATTCAGTACTTC.